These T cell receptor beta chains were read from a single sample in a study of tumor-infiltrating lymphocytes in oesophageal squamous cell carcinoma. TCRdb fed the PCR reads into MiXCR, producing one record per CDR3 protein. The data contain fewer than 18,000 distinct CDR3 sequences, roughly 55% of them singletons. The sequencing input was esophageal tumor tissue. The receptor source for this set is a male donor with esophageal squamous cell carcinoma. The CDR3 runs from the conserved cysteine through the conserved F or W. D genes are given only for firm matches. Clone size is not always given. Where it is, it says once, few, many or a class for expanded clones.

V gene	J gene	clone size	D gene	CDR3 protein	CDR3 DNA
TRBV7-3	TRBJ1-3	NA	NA	CASSPPGGAGNTIYF	TGTGCCAGCAGCCCTCCCGGAGGGGCTGGAAACACCATATATTTT
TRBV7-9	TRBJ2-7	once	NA	CASSLYRQFYEQYF	TGTGCCAGCAGCTTATATCGACAGTTCTACGAGCAGTACTTC
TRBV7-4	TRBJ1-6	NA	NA	CASRPMGAGANVLTF	TGTGCCAGCAGGCCAATGGGGGCGGGGGCCAACGTCCTGACTTTT
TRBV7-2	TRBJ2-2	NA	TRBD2	CASSLAGGKTGELFF	TGTGCCAGCAGCTTAGCGGGGGGGAAGACCGGGGAGCTGTTTTTT
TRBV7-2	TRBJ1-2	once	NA	CASSRTGSNYNYGYTF	TGTGCCAGCAGCCGGACCGGGTCCAACTATAACTATGGCTACACCTTC
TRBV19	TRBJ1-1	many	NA	CASTRRTSGTEAFF	TGTGCCAGTACCAGACGGACGTCGGGGACTGAAGCTTTCTTT
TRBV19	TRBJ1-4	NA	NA	CASSDVPYSSNEKLFF	TGTGCCAGTAGTGATGTCCCGTATAGCTCGAATGAAAAACTGTTTTTT
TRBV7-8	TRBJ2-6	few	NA	CASSLVWGYSPSGANVLTF	TGTGCCAGCAGCTTAGTTTGGGGATACTCCCCCTCTGGGGCCAACGTCCTGACTTTC
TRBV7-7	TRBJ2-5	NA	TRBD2	CASSYSSGGLGGEQYF	TGTGCCAGCAGCTACTCTAGCGGGGGACTAGGGGGAGAGCAGTACTTC
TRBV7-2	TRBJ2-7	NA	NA	CASSLSGYNEQYF	TGTGCCAGCAGCTTGAGCGGTTACAATGAGCAGTACTTC
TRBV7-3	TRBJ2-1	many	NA	CASSSSGGSYNEQFF	TGTGCCAGCAGCTCAAGTGGGGGTTCCTACAATGAGCAGTTCTTC
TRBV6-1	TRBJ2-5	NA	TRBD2	CASSRDYNQETQYF	TGTGCCAGCAGCCGGGACTACAATCAAGAGACCCAGTACTTC
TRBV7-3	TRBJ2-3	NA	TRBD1	CASSSQGAGNTQYF	TGTGCCAGCAGCTCTCAGGGGGCGGGAAATACGCAGTATTTT
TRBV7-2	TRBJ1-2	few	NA	CASSLSQGGYGYTF	TGTGCCAGCAGCCTCTCACAGGGAGGGTATGGCTACACCTTC
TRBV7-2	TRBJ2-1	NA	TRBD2	CASSLGTTYNEQFF	TGTGCCAGCAGCTTGGGGACTACCTATAATGAGCAGTTCTTC
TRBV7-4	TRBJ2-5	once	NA	CAARRFQETQYF	TGTGCCGCTCGGCGGTTTCAAGAGACCCAGTACTTC
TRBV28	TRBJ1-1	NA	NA	CASSLAGDVVAFF	TGTGCCAGCAGTTTGGCAGGGGACGTTGTTGCTTTCTTT
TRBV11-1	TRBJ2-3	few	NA	CASSGRGQPSTDTQYF	TGTGCCAGCAGCGGCAGAGGACAGCCTAGCACAGATACGCAGTATTTT
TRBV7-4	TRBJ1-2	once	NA	CASSLGLGRDDGYTF	TGTGCCAGCAGCTTAGGTCTCGGCCGTGACGATGGCTACACCTTC
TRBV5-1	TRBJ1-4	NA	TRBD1	CASSRSGTGYNEKLFF	TGCGCCAGCAGCCGCTCGGGGACAGGGTATAATGAAAAACTGTTTTTT
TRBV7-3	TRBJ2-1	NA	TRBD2	CASSFRLAGYNEQFF	TGTGCCAGCAGCTTCCGACTAGCGGGGTACAATGAGCAGTTCTTC
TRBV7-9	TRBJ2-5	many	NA	CASSPRAGETQYF	TGTGCCAGCAGCCCGAGGGCGGGGGAGACCCAGTACTTC